These 13 T cell receptor beta chains were sequenced from one sample in a study of beta chain features in type 1 diabetes. Study-level findings and limits: Across all four CD4+ subsets, people with type 1 diabetes showed modestly shorter TCRB CDR3s.

These receptors' targets are unknown. Investigators reverse transcribed all isolated RNA, so they sequenced expressed TCRB transcripts. Method: immunoSEQ multiplex PCR; TCRdb's copy keeps in-frame clones and lacks some. This table has 150,000 to 200,000 clones, almost 65% appearing once. Sequencing was carried out using naive CD4+ T cells from blood. All receptors derive from a man aged 30 to 45 with type 1 diabetes.

The J gene is TRBJ2-7, the V gene TRBV29-1; D tentatively fits TRBD1 or TRBD2 (5 bases each). V gave up 4 bases and J gave up 2 bases, with 12 bases separating them. Germline V lookup: CDR1 SQVTM, CDR2 ANQGSEA. The CDR3 totals 13 residues. CDR3 nucleotide sequence: TGCAGCGTTGCCGGGACGTATACCTACGAGCAGTACTTC. It is translated as CSVAGTYTYEQYF.

The rearrangement joins TRBV4-1 to TRBJ1-3; D call uncertain. Germline CDR1 and CDR2: MGHRA and YSYEKL. This CDR3 contains 19 residues. Trimming removed 1 base from V and 2 bases from J, with 21 bases in between. The CDR3 spells CASSQGSQVILVPGNTIYF. The CDR3, as DNA: TGCGCCAGCAGCCAAGGAAGCCAGGTGATTTTGGTCCCTGGAAACACCATATATTTT.

This chain uses TRBV25-1 with TRBJ1-2, with D possibly being TRBD1 (6 bases). Trimming took 3 bases from V and 2 from J, leaving 10 bases between them. The CDR3 is 14 residues long. Germline V gives CDR1 MGHDK, CDR2 SYGVNS. The CDR3 DNA is TGTGCCAGCAGTGATTCAGGGGCCAACTATGGCTACACCTTC. Translated, it gives CASSDSGANYGYTF.

The J gene is TRBJ2-3, the V gene TRBV2; 7 bases align to TRBD2. Germline V lookup: CDR1 SNHLY, CDR2 FYNNEI. This CDR3 comprises 15 residues. Trimming at V came to 6 bases and at J to 6 bases, leaving 12 bases not matched to a gene. CDR3 coding DNA: TGTGCCAGCAGACCCGCGGGGGATCTACGGGATACGCAGTATTTT. Its protein product is CASRPAGDLRDTQYF.

The rearrangement uses TRBV29-1 and TRBJ2-7; D is possibly TRBD2 (7 bases). V was shortened by 6 bases and J by 5 bases, with 14 bases between the two germline ends. CDR1 is SQVTM, CDR2 ANQGSEA, per germline. CDR3 length equals 12 residues. The CDR3 nucleotides read TGCAGCGTGACGGCGGGGGCCCACGAGCAGTACTTC. Translation: CSVTAGAHEQYF.

The chain couples TRBV10-3 to TRBJ1-1; D unclear. The CDR3 loop spans 14 amino acids. Between the trimmed V and J ends, which lost 2 bases and 1 base, there was a span of 8 bases. Germline loops: CDR1 ENHRY, CDR2 SYGVKD. Here the CDR3 reads CAISEGQPNTEAFF. CDR3 nucleotide sequence: TGTGCCATCAGTGAGGGGCAGCCGAACACTGAAGCTTTCTTT.

This clone was seen a handful of times. This chain connects TRBV14 to TRBJ2-5, with 7 bases identical to TRBD1. The ends lost 3 bases at V and 4 bases at J; junction bases unmatched: 2. This CDR3 spans 13 amino acids. Per germline, CDR1 SGHDN and CDR2 FVKESK. The chain's CDR3 is CASSQNRGETQYF. The CDR3 coding sequence is TGTGCCAGCAGCCAGAACAGGGGAGAGACCCAGTACTTC.

The chain carries TRBV4-3 and TRBJ1-1; D is unclear. Germline-derived CDR1 and CDR2 are LGHNA and YSLEER. The length of the CDR3 is 16 residues. Trimming removed 2 bases from V and 1 base from J, with 14 bases in between. As DNA, the CDR3 is TGCGCCAGCAGCCAATGGTTTGTTGGCCCGAACACTGAAGCTTTCTTT. Protein sequence: CASSQWFVGPNTEAFF.

The chain combines TRBV30 with TRBJ1-5; D gene unclear. The length of the CDR3 is 12 residues. The V and J ends lost 1 base and 4 bases respectively, with 5 bases between them. Germline CDR1 is GTSNPN and CDR2 is SVGIG (reference sequence). The CDR3 DNA reads as TGTGCCTGGAGTGATCCGAATCAGCCCCAGCATTTT. This sequence encodes CAWSDPNQPQHF.

This clone was detected only a few times. V and J are TRBV30 and TRBJ2-3, with D tentatively TRBD1 (6 bases). Trimming removed 7 bases at V and 2 bases at J, with 16 bases between. The CDR3 totals 14 residues. The germline V gene encodes CDR1 GTSNPN and CDR2 SVGIG (reference sequence). Here the CDR3 reads CASIRWTATDTQYF. In DNA form, the CDR3 reads TGTGCCTCCATCCGGTGGACAGCCACAGATACGCAGTATTTT.

The J gene is TRBJ2-5, the V gene TRBV5-1; possible D gene TRBD2, 6 bases. Trimming cost V 3 bases and J 5 bases, with 17 bases left between them. CDR1 is SGHRS, CDR2 YFSETQ, per germline. The CDR3 sequence is 15 residues long. Here the CDR3 reads CASSSGTAPLETQYF. CDR3 in DNA: TGCGCCAGCAGCTCTGGGACTGCGCCCCTCGAGACCCAGTACTTC.

The V gene is TRBV29-1, the J gene TRBJ1-3, with D unclear. There are 12 residues in the CDR3. Germline loops: CDR1 SQVTM, CDR2 ANQGSEA. V gave up 7 bases and J gave up 4 bases, with 11 bases separating them. CDR3 protein: CSAGFTGNTIYF. CDR3 DNA: TGCAGCGCCGGGTTCACGGGAAACACCATATATTTT.

This chain uses TRBV7-2 with TRBJ2-1; 7 positions agree with TRBD1. V shed 4 bases and J 8 bases; nucleotides not matched to a gene: 2. CDR3 length: 12 amino acids. Germline V gene data show CDR1 as SGHTA and CDR2 as FQGNSA. CDR3 region: CASSWGTDEQFF. In DNA, the CDR3 is TGTGCCAGCAGCTGGGGGACAGATGAGCAGTTCTTC.